Each of the 32 T cell receptor beta chains below was sequenced from the same sample in a study of T cell responses to AZD1222 COVID-19 vaccine. Method: immunoSEQ multiplex PCR; TCRdb's copy keeps in-frame clones and lacks some. The data hold approximately 130,000 clones, with 75% to 85% observed a single time. This specimen was peripheral blood, taken 28 days after the second AZD1222 dose. The receptors were gathered from an adult who received the AZD1222 COVID-19 vaccine.

This chain links TRBV11-3 with TRBJ1-6, with D uncertain. Trimming cost V 1 base and J 7 bases, with 5 bases left between them. The CDR3 contains 13 residues. Germline-derived CDR1 and CDR2 are SGHNT and YENEEA. CDR3 nucleotides: TGTGCCAGCAGCTTAGGAGGGAATTCACCCCTCCACTTT. Protein sequence: CASSLGGNSPLHF.

The CDR3: CASSVEGGYNEQFF. The CDR3 bases are TGTGCCAGCAGCGTAGAGGGGGGGTACAATGAGCAGTTCTTC. The rearrangement uses TRBV9 and TRBJ2-1; D possibly corresponds to TRBD2 (7 bases). The CDR3 totals 14 residues. V was cut by 0 bases and J by 4 bases, with 8 bases left in between. CDR1 is SGDLS and CDR2 is YYNGEE in the germline V gene. The whole variable domain, filled in from reference TRBV9 and TRBJ2-1, reads DSGVTQTPKHLITATGQRVTLRCSPRSGDLSVYWYQQSLDQGLQFLIQYYNGEERAKGNILERFSAQQFPDLHSELNLSSLELGDSALYFCASSVEGGYNEQFFGPGTRLTVL.

The V and J genes are TRBV10-3 and TRBJ1-4; the D is unclear. Germline CDR1 reads ENHRY; CDR2 reads SYGVKD. The CDR3 runs 15 residues. Trimming pared 0 bases from V and 7 bases from J, leaving 12 bases between. The CDR3 here is CAISESGIGGEKLFF. The CDR3 DNA follows: TGTGCCATCAGTGAGTCGGGGATCGGAGGTGAAAAACTGTTTTTT.

V gene TRBV2 combines with J gene TRBJ2-2; TRBD1 is a possible D gene (5 bases). The germline V gene encodes CDR1 SNHLY and CDR2 FYNNEI. This CDR3 contains 14 residues. V lost 4 bases, J lost 6 bases, and 12 bases lay in between. In nucleotides, the CDR3 is TGTGCCAGCAGTGTTACCAGGGCGGCCGGGGAGCTGTTTTTT. Translated: CASSVTRAAGELFF.

The sample holds one count of this clone. The chain couples TRBV3-1 (or the pseudogene TRBV3-2) to TRBJ2-1, with 13 bases lining up with TRBD2. Germline CDR1 is LGHDT and CDR2 is YNNKEL (reference sequence). The CDR3 is made up of 15 amino acids. J lost 9 bases, V lost 9 bases, and 11 bases had no gene match. This CDR3 is CASFPTSGGPGEQFF. In nucleotides, the CDR3 is TGTGCCAGTTTCCCGACTAGCGGGGGGCCGGGTGAGCAGTTCTTC.

In nucleotides, the CDR3 is TGCGCCAGCAGCTTGGCCGGGGGGTCCAACTACAATGAGCAGTTCTTC. Its protein is CASSLAGGSNYNEQFF. The chain couples TRBV5-1 to TRBJ2-1, with 7 bases aligning to TRBD2. The CDR3 covers 16 residues. Per germline, CDR1 SGHRS and CDR2 YFSETQ. The V and J ends lost 0 bases and 3 bases, in that order; junction bases with no gene match: 6. The whole variable domain, filled in from reference TRBV5-1 and TRBJ2-1, reads KAGVTQTPRYLIKTRGQQVTLSCSPISGHRSVSWYQQTPGQGLQFLFEYFSETQRNKGNFPGRFSGRQFSNSRSEMNVSTLELGDSALYLCASSLAGGSNYNEQFFGPGTRLTVL.

The chain links TRBV19 to TRBJ2-7; D is unresolved. The CDR3 sequence is 12 residues long. Trimming stripped 6 bases from V and 6 bases from J, with 12 bases between. Germline V gene sequence: CDR1 LNHDA, CDR2 SQIVND (reference sequence). The CDR3 protein is CASSPGPREQYF. The CDR3 coding sequence is TGTGCCAGTAGCCCTGGACCGCGCGAGCAGTACTTC.

To note about this clone: This may arise from a read error, as a much more abundant clone is one base away. Different DNA sequences within this sample yield the same CDR3. The CDR3 coding sequence is TGTGCCAGCAGTTTGGGGAACACTGAAGCTTTCTTT. The encoded protein is CASSLGNTEAFF. This chain connects TRBV27 to TRBJ1-1; D unresolved. Germline V gene lookup returns CDR1 MNHEY and CDR2 SMNVEV (reference sequence). Deletions cut 3 bases from V and 1 base from J, with 3 bases between. The CDR3 consists of 12 residues.

The CDR3 reads CASSRDDRELSSYNSPLHF. The CDR3, as DNA: TGTGCCAGCAGTCGGGACGACAGGGAATTAAGCTCCTATAATTCACCCCTCCACTTT. The chain couples TRBV6-2 or TRBV6-3 to TRBJ1-6; TRBD1 matches at 7 bases. Per germline, CDR1 MNHEY and CDR2 SVGEGT. V shed 5 bases, J shed 0 bases, and the junction held 13 bases outside the gene matches. The length of the CDR3 is 19 residues.

The chain is built from TRBV5-1 and TRBJ2-2; 10 positions agree with TRBD1. Germline V lookup: CDR1 SGHRS, CDR2 YFSETQ. Trimming removed 4 bases from V and 4 bases from J; junction bases left unmatched: 4. The CDR3 extends over 15 amino acids. The CDR3 nucleotides read TGCGCCAGCAGCGGGACAGGGGTTATCACCGGGGAGCTGTTTTTT. Translating it yields CASSGTGVITGELFF.

The CDR3 nucleotides read TGTGCCAGCAGGATTCGGGCTACTAGCAATCAGCCCCAGCATTTT. Its translation: CASRIRATSNQPQHF. The V gene is TRBV28, the J gene TRBJ1-5; D is ambiguous. Trimming cost V 6 bases and J 0 bases, with 12 bases left between them. The CDR3 extends over 15 amino acids. Germline V CDR1 and CDR2: MDHEN, SYDVKM.

This chain uses TRBV30 with TRBJ1-4, with unresolved D. V was clipped by 7 bases and J by 10 bases, with 10 bases between them. CDR1 is GTSNPN, CDR2 SVGIG, per germline (reference sequence). CDR3 size: 10 residues. The CDR3 reads CAFLEGKLFF. The DNA of the CDR3 is TGTGCCTTTTTAGAAGGAAAACTGTTTTTT. Looking up the rest from reference TRBV30 and TRBJ1-4 gives the full variable domain: SQTIHQWPATLVQPVGSPLSLECTVEGTSNPNLYWYRQAAGRGLQLLFYSVGIGQISSEVPQNLSASRPQDRQFILSSKKLLLSDSGFYLCAFLEGKLFFGSGTQLSVL.

The genes are TRBV28 and TRBJ1-5; 8 nucleotides line up with TRBD1. This CDR3 comprises 15 residues. Germline V gene lookup returns CDR1 MDHEN and CDR2 SYDVKM. Losses at the gene ends were 4 bases for V and 1 base for J; bases not matched to a gene: 3. CDR3 region: CASSSGGWSNQPQHF. CDR3 sequence (DNA): TGTGCCAGCAGTTCAGGGGGCTGGAGCAATCAGCCCCAGCATTTT.

The chain recombines TRBV5-8 with TRBJ2-2, with D perhaps assigned TRBD1 or TRBD2 (5 bases each). Between the trimmed V and J ends, which lost 4 bases and 1 base, there was a span of 14 bases. Germline V lookup: CDR1 SGHTS, CDR2 YDEGEE. The CDR3 consists of 16 residues. The CDR3 is CASSVTGTLNTGELFF. The CDR3 coding sequence is TGTGCCAGCAGCGTCACCGGGACGCTGAACACCGGGGAGCTGTTTTTT. Looking up the rest from reference TRBV5-8 and TRBJ2-2 gives the full variable domain: EAGVTQSPTHLIKTRGQQATLRCSPISGHTSVYWYQQALGLGLQFLLWYDEGEERNRGNFPPRFSGRQFPNYSSELNVNALELEDSALYLCASSVTGTLNTGELFFGEGSRLTVL.

The V gene is TRBV28, the J gene TRBJ1-5, with 11 nucleotides matching TRBD1. Looked up from germline, CDR1 is MDHEN and CDR2 is SYDVKM. V gave up 5 bases and J gave up 6 bases; unmatched junction bases: 3. This CDR3 has 14 residues. The chain's CDR3 is CASSRDRGIQPQHF. CDR3 sequence (DNA): TGTGCCAGCAGTAGGGACAGGGGGATTCAGCCCCAGCATTTT.

This clone was observed a few times. CDR3 DNA sequence: TGTGCCAGCAGCCGGGGTGGGGGCCGGGGCTATGGCTACACCTTC. Translated, it gives CASSRGGGRGYGYTF. This chain joins TRBV5-5 and TRBJ1-2; possibly TRBD1 for D (6 bases). CDR3 length: 15 amino acids. Germline V gene lookup returns CDR1 SGHKS and CDR2 YYEKEE (reference sequence). Trimming took 4 bases from V and 4 from J, leaving 17 bases between them.

The chain links TRBV10-3 to TRBJ2-6; TRBD1 aligns across 8 bases. The germline V gene encodes CDR1 ENHRY and CDR2 SYGVKD. The CDR3 has 17 residues. V lost 0 bases to trimming and J lost 2 bases; unmatched junction nucleotides: 3. This chain's CDR3 is CAISESTDRAGANVLTF. The CDR3 coding sequence is TGTGCCATCAGTGAGTCGACGGACAGGGCTGGGGCCAACGTCCTGACTTTC.

The chain uses TRBV7-2 and TRBJ2-3, with 9 nucleotides matching TRBD1. CDR3 length: 16 residues. The trim removed 10 bases at V and 2 bases at J, leaving 13 bases unmatched. Germline-derived CDR1 and CDR2 are SGHTA and FQGNSA. The CDR3 sequence is CATRVGTGYNTDTQYF. The CDR3 DNA follows: TGTGCCACTCGGGTCGGGACAGGGTATAACACAGATACGCAGTATTTT.

V usage is TRBV5-1 and J usage is TRBJ1-2, with 7 bases aligning to TRBD1. Trimming removed 0 bases from V and 8 bases from J; junction bases left unmatched: 10. The CDR3 is 15 residues long. CDR1 is SGHRS and CDR2 is YFSETQ in the germline V gene. The CDR3 reads CASSLGGDSGRGYTF. CDR3 nucleotides: TGCGCCAGCAGCTTGGGTGGGGACAGCGGACGGGGCTACACCTTC.

The chain combines TRBV4-3 with TRBJ1-6; D possibly corresponds to TRBD1 (5 bases). Germline loops: CDR1 LGHNA, CDR2 YSLEER. The CDR3 consists of 15 residues. Trimming took off 1 base at V and 9 bases at J, with 13 bases between the two ends. The CDR3 loop is CASSQAGTGISPLHF. Here the CDR3 DNA reads TGCGCCAGCAGCCAAGCGGGGACGGGAATTTCACCCCTCCACTTT.

The gene calls are TRBV5-8 and TRBJ2-1, with a weak D call TRBD2 (6 bases). Between the trimmed V and J ends, which lost 5 bases and 10 bases, there was a span of 16 bases. There are 13 residues in the CDR3. Germline CDR1 reads SGHTS; CDR2 reads YDEGEE. In nucleotides, the CDR3 is TGTGCCAGCAGTCAGGGACTGACGTGGGAGCAGTTCTTC. This encodes CASSQGLTWEQFF.

The gene calls are TRBV5-6 and TRBJ2-5, with TRBD2 identical over 10 bases. Germline CDR1 and CDR2: SGHDT and YYEEEE. The CDR3 consists of 15 residues. V dropped 1 base and J dropped 2; count of bases not matched to a gene: 2. The CDR3, as DNA: TGTGCCAGCAGCTTGAAACTAGCGGGGCAAGAGACCCAGTACTTC. Translation: CASSLKLAGQETQYF.

J is TRBJ1-1 and V is TRBV28; a possible D gene is TRBD1 (5 bases). The CDR3 spans 14 residues. V lost 5 bases and J 0 bases, leaving 10 bases between the germline ends. Germline CDR1 reads MDHEN; CDR2 reads SYDVKM. The CDR3, as DNA: TGTGCCAGCAGTGGGACGGGGATGAACACTGAAGCTTTCTTT. It encodes CASSGTGMNTEAFF.

The V and J genes are TRBV27 and TRBJ1-6; a possible D gene is TRBD1 (5 bases). Looked up from germline, CDR1 is MNHEY and CDR2 is SMNVEV (reference sequence). The CDR3 loop spans 16 amino acids. The V end was cut by 2 bases, the J end by 2 bases, with 10 bases between. CDR3 DNA: TGTGCCAGCAGTTTAAGGGGCCTTACCTATAATTCACCCCTCCACTTT. Encoded protein: CASSLRGLTYNSPLHF.

The chain employs TRBV6-1 and TRBJ1-6; possible D gene TRBD1, 6 bases. CDR3 length: 15 residues. V was pared by 2 bases and J by 9 bases, with 14 bases between. Germline loops: CDR1 MNHNS, CDR2 SASEGT. In DNA, the CDR3 is TGTGCCAGCAGTGAACGTGGGGGGCAGGGTTCACCCCTCCACTTT. Translation: CASSERGGQGSPLHF.

The chain links TRBV6-5 to TRBJ2-5; D gene uncertain. CDR3 length: 14 residues. Between the trimmed V and J ends, which lost 2 bases and 2 bases, there was a span of 9 bases. Germline V CDR1 and CDR2: MNHEY, SVGAGI. This CDR3 is CASSYLNGQETQYF. DNA for the CDR3: TGTGCCAGCAGTTACCTGAACGGTCAAGAGACCCAGTACTTC.

The chain couples TRBV4-1 to TRBJ2-3; the D is unclear. Germline CDR1 and CDR2: MGHRA and YSYEKL. The length of the CDR3 is 16 residues. Trimming removed 0 bases from V and 3 bases from J, with 13 bases in between. CDR3 sequence reads: CASSQESGLGTDTQYF. The CDR3 DNA sequence: TGCGCCAGCAGCCAAGAGTCCGGTCTAGGGACAGATACGCAGTATTTT.

This clone was seen many times. The chain recombines TRBV7-9 with TRBJ2-2; D remains unclear. The ends were cut back, 2 bases at V and 1 base at J, with 2 bases in the middle. Germline values: CDR1 SEHNR, CDR2 FQNEAQ (reference sequence). The CDR3 is made up of 13 amino acids. Written as DNA, the CDR3 is TGTGCCAGCAGCTTACTGAACACCGGGGAGCTGTTTTTT. This codes for CASSLLNTGELFF.

This rearrangement joins TRBV4-3 to TRBJ2-7; possibly TRBD2 for D (6 bases). The germline V and J ends were trimmed by 0 bases and 7 bases, with 25 bases remaining between them. The CDR3 totals 18 residues. CDR1 and CDR2 from the germline V gene are LGHNA and YSLEER. The CDR3 DNA reads TGCGCCAGCAGCCAAGACCCCAGGGCCGGGGATTTGGCGGGGGAGCAGTACTTC. Translation: CASSQDPRAGDLAGEQYF.

The chain couples TRBV6-2 or TRBV6-3 to TRBJ1-4, with TRBD1 identical over 8 bases. With V trimmed by 6 bases and J by 6 bases, 30 bases remained unmatched. CDR1 is MNHEY and CDR2 is SVGEGT in the germline V gene. The CDR3 length is 22 residues. The DNA for the CDR3 is TGTGCCAGCAGCCGGGACATGGAAACATCGGGGGACAGGAGGGCCTTATATGAAAAACTGTTTTTT. Amino acid sequence: CASSRDMETSGDRRALYEKLFF.

This chain links TRBV14 with TRBJ1-1; 10 nucleotides match TRBD1. The CDR3 has 16 residues. V dropped 3 bases and J dropped 6; count of bases not matched to a gene: 10. The germline V gene encodes CDR1 SGHDN and CDR2 FVKESK. The CDR3 nucleotides are TGTGCCAGCAGCCATCGGAAGGGACAGGGGAAACCTGAAGCTTTCTTT. It translates to CASSHRKGQGKPEAFF.

There are a few counts of this clone. The chain uses TRBV12-3 or TRBV12-4 and TRBJ2-2, with D maybe TRBD2 (5 bases). V lost 5 bases and J 13 bases, leaving 17 bases between the germline ends. The CDR3 is made up of 13 amino acids. CDR3 bases: TGTGCCAGCAGTACCTCTTCGGGGAGTAGGCTGTTTTTT. Translation gives CASSTSSGSRLFF.